The sequence of this T cell receptor (beta chain) was determined in a study of blood T cell repertoires in COVID-19. Overall study context: Donors in the United States, Italy and Spain gave samples during acute or convalescent COVID-19. PBMCs, B-cell-depleted T cells, or T cells were the source of the cDNA or gDNA that made up the material.

Original data processing: Amplification from reference gene primers served as the basis for estimated nucleated cell counts. Measured with immunoSEQ multiplex PCR; TCRdb has only the in-frame clones, and not every one. V, J and clone size derive from that table, while D and trimming were established from the DNA sequence. The sample contains some 190,000 clones, approximately 85% of which appear only once. The sequence derives from a man aged 60 to 69 with acute or convalescent COVID-19. The sequencing sample was made of peripheral blood.

CDR3: CASSQDWTSGGGELFF. CDR3 sequence (DNA): TGTGCCAGCAGCCAAGATTGGACTAGCGGGGGCGGGGAGCTGTTTTTT. The rearrangement uses TRBV4-2 and TRBJ2-2; TRBD2 matches at 13 bases. Trimming cost V 0 bases and J 7 bases; bases outside gene matches: 2. The CDR3 contains 16 residues. CDR1 is LGHNA and CDR2 is YNFKEQ in the germline V gene.